The clone carrying this T cell receptor gamma chain was recorded a few times. Its cognate antigen is unknown. This entry belongs to a study of Vδ1+ human thymocytes. Whole-study results and caveats: Thymic delta-chain repertoires held approximately 20% Vdelta2 sequences and few Vdelta3, despite high sort purity. Thymic TRG and TRD repertoires appeared highly polyclonal, with Gaussian CDR3 length distributions.

This CDR3 is 12 amino acids long. Losses at the gene ends were 5 bases for V and 10 bases for J; bases not matched to a gene: 11. CDR1 is VINAFY, CDR2 YDVSNSKD, per germline. Extracted RNA was reverse transcribed into cDNA. CDR3 amplicons came from multiplex PCR with pooled V-gene forward and constant-region reverse primers. TCRdb reran clone calling via CATT on the multiplex PCR reads. The table records more than 25,000 gamma-chain clones, roughly a fifth of them present only once. This clonotype originated in a boy under two years old who had congenital heart surgery. Sequenced sample: Vdelta1+ gamma-delta thymocytes from the thymus. Subset denoted: FACS-sorted CD3+ TCRalphabeta- TCRVdelta1+ TCRVdelta2- thymocytes. The genes are TRGV5 and TRGJ1 or TRGJ2. The CDR3 sequence is CATWARGPKKLF. The CDR3 nucleotides read TGTGCCACCTGGGCCCGGGGTCCCAAGAAACTCTTT.